The TCR beta chain described here comes from a study of cytomegalovirus exposure and HLA in healthy donors. At the level of the study: Unique TCR beta sequences numbering around 110 million came from around 180 million T cells in an earlier analysis.

The study ran its PCR with 60 Vbeta and 13 Jbeta primers. Here immunoSEQ multiplex PCR was the method, and the copy in TCRdb shows in-frame clones only, minus some. The data show 95,000 to 150,000 clones, around 74% seen once. Of note for this clone: The antigen remains undetermined.

CDR1 and CDR2 (germline): LNHDA, SQIVND (reference sequence). V was clipped by 3 bases and J by 8 bases, with 10 bases between them. The CDR3 contains 12 residues. Study results and caveats: A missense variant in DCLRE1C was later tied to TCR beta V- and J-gene trimming.

The genes are TRBV19 and TRBJ1-2; D might be TRBD1 (5 bases). The receptor's source is a woman between 45 and 60 years old in good health and CMV-seropositive. Source material: PBMCs. For the CDR3, the DNA is TGTGCCAGTAGTATGGACCAGGGCGGCTACACCTTC. Translation: CASSMDQGGYTF. Variable domain in full (rest from reference TRBV19 and TRBJ1-2): DGGITQSPKYLFRKEGQNVTLSCEQNLNHDAMYWYRQDPGQGLRLIYYSQIVNDFQKGDIAEGYSVSREKKESFPLTVTSAQKNPTAFYLCASSMDQGGYTFGSGTRLTVV.